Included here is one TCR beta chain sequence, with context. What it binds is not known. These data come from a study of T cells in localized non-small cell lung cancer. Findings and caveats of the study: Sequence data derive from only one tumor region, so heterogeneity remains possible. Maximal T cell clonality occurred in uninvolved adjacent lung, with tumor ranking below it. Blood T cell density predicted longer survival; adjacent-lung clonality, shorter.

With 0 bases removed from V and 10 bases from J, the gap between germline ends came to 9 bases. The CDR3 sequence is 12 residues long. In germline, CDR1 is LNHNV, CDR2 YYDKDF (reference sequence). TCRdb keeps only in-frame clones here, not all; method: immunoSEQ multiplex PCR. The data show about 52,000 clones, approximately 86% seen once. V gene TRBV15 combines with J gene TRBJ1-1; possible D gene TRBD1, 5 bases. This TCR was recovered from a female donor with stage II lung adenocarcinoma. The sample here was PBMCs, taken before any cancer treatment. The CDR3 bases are TGTGCCACCAGCAGAGATAGGGGAGCAGCTTTCTTT. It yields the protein CATSRDRGAAFF.